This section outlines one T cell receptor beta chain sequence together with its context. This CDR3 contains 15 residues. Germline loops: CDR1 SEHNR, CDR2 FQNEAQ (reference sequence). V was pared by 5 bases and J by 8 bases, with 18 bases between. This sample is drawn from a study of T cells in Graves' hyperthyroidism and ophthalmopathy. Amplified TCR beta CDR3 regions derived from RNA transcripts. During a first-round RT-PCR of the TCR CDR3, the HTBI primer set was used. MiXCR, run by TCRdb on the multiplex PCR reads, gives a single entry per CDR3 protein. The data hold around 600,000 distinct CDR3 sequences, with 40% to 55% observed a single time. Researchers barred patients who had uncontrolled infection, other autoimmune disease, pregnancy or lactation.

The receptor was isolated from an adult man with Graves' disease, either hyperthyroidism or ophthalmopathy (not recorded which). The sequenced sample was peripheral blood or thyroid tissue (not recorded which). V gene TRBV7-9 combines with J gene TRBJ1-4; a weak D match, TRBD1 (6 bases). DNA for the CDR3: TGTGCCAGCAGCCCCTCGACAGGAAGGGGAGAAAAACTGTTTTTT. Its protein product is CASSPSTGRGEKLFF.